This T cell receptor (beta chain) originates from a study of T cell changes during pregnancy in multiple sclerosis. Generated by immunoSEQ multiplex PCR, the TCRdb table keeps only in-frame clones and is missing some. The sample holds approximately 49,000 clones, around 94% seen once. The CDR3 covers 15 residues. The ends were cut back, 1 base at V and 6 bases at J, with 14 bases in the middle. Per the germline V gene, CDR1 is SGHTA and CDR2 is FQGNSA. V usage is TRBV7-2 and J usage is TRBJ2-3; a possible D gene is TRBD1 (6 bases). This receptor was taken from a female donor in good health, enrolled as a control in a pregnancy study. Sequencing used CD4+ T cells from peripheral blood mononuclear cells, obtained in the second trimester of pregnancy. The CDR3 DNA follows: TGTGCCAGCAGCTTAGTTTCAGGGGCGGCCGATACGCAGTATTTT. It yields the protein CASSLVSGAADTQYF.